The 6 T cell receptor beta chains below all came from one sample that was sequenced in a study of Graves' ophthalmopathy and Graves' hyperthyroidism listed by TCRdb under 2018. The sequencer was an Illumina HiSeq 2000. For repertoire sequencing, the TCR beta CDR3 regions were amplified from RNA transcripts. The first round of RT-PCR was done with HTBI primers and the Qiagen OneStep RT-PCR kit, and was followed by a second round of multiplex PCR, then size selection and purification. TCRdb's own reprocessing of the public reads used fastp at Q25 and MiXCR and kept productive beta chains. A single entry per CDR3 protein holds the most common genes and DNA from its merged rows. Within this sample are over a million distinct CDR3 sequences, with 35% to 45% of them counted one time only. Of the sample, over 8.5% is held by the ten largest clones. Source material: peripheral blood or thyroid tissue (not recorded which). The source is an adult man with Graves' hyperthyroidism.

This clonotype was seen only a few times. The chain combines TRBV10-3 with TRBJ2-2; 10 bases are a match to TRBD2. The junction had 12 bases not matched to a gene; V was cut back by 10 bases and J by 10 bases. The CDR3 runs 14 residues. From germline, CDR1 is ENHRY and CDR2 SYGVKD. Here the CDR3 DNA reads TGTGCCACCCTCCGGTCTAGCGGGAGATTGGAGCTGTTTTTT. It translates to CATLRSSGRLELFF.

Only one count was recorded for this clonotype. This rearrangement joins TRBV4-2 to TRBJ1-3; the D gene is possibly TRBD1 (5 bases). The V gene lost 1 base and the J gene lost 7 bases, with 11 bases spanning the gap. The CDR3 is 14 amino acids. Germline-derived CDR1 and CDR2 are LGHNA and YNFKEQ. The CDR3 sequence: CASSQVQGRNTIYF. In DNA form, the CDR3 reads TGTGCCAGCAGCCAAGTGCAGGGACGGAACACCATATATTTT.

In its sample, this clonotype was seen a few times. The V call is TRBV9, the J call TRBJ1-5; unclear D gene. Trimming removed 0 bases at V and 7 bases at J, with 14 bases between. The CDR3 extends over 15 amino acids. Germline V gene lookup returns CDR1 SGDLS and CDR2 YYNGEE. The CDR3 region is CASSVDGQARQPQHF. CDR3 nucleotides: TGTGCCAGCAGCGTAGATGGCCAAGCCCGCCAGCCCCAGCATTTT. The variable domain in full, with the rest retrieved from reference TRBV9 and TRBJ1-5, is DSGVTQTPKHLITATGQRVTLRCSPRSGDLSVYWYQQSLDQGLQFLIQYYNGEERAKGNILERFSAQQFPDLHSELNLSSLELGDSALYFCASSVDGQARQPQHFGDGTRLSIL.

V is TRBV19 and J is TRBJ1-6; 8 bases match TRBD1. The CDR3 is made up of 14 amino acids. Germline lookup yields CDR1 LNHDA and CDR2 SQIVND (reference sequence). The V gene end was trimmed by 6 bases and the J gene end by 8 bases; junction bases not matched to a gene: 6. The CDR3 nucleotides are TGTGCCAGTAGCACAGGGGGTGCGTATTCACCCCTCCACTTT. It is translated as CASSTGGAYSPLHF.

The chain employs TRBV29-1 and TRBJ1-1; D not certain. V gave up 4 bases and J gave up 3 bases, with 9 bases separating them. The CDR3 consists of 12 residues. The germline V gene has CDR1 SQVTM and CDR2 ANQGSEA. CDR3 sequence reads: CSVGAWDTEAFF. The CDR3 DNA sequence: TGCAGCGTTGGCGCATGGGACACTGAAGCTTTCTTT.

The chain uses TRBV20-1 and TRBJ2-7; 12 nucleotides match TRBD2. The V gene end was trimmed by 3 bases and the J gene end by 4 bases; junction bases not matched to a gene: 10. The germline V gene encodes CDR1 DFQATT and CDR2 SNEGSKA (reference sequence). This CDR3 is built from 16 residues. Written as DNA, the CDR3 is TGCAGTGCTAGGGATCGACTAGCGGGAGTTGGGTACGAGCAGTACTTC. It translates to CSARDRLAGVGYEQYF.